A selection of T cell receptor beta chains follows, all from one sample in a study of CD8+CD57+ T cells in acquired aplastic anemia. In TCRdb, the reads were re-called with MiXCR into one record per CDR3 protein. This sample carries about 190,000 distinct CDR3 sequences, 64% of them seen once, and the ten largest clones take 46%. The sample comprised sorted CD4+, CD8+, or CD8+CD57+ T cells (not recorded which) from PBMCs. These receptor sequences come from a human donor with severe aplastic anemia or a healthy control (not recorded which). The CDR3 runs from the conserved cysteine through the conserved F or W. The order of the fields is J gene, V gene, clone size, D gene, CDR3 DNA, CDR3 protein. D genes are given only for firm matches. Expanded clones are given a class, and other clones once, few, many or no size at all.

J gene: TRBJ2-7; V gene: TRBV9; clone size: .; D gene: TRBD1; CDR3 DNA: TGTGCCAGCAGCGGATGGACAGGGGACGAGCAGTACTTC; CDR3 protein: CASSGWTGDEQYF
J gene: TRBJ2-7; V gene: TRBV7-8; clone size: .; D gene: TRBD1; CDR3 DNA: TGTGCCAGCAGCCCTCGGGACAGGGGAGGCTACGAGCAGTACTTC; CDR3 protein: CASSPRDRGGYEQYF
J gene: TRBJ2-5; V gene: TRBV20-1; clone size: .; D gene: .; CDR3 DNA: TGCAGTGCTCTCGACAGGGGAGGGCAAGAGACCCAGTACTTC; CDR3 protein: CSALDRGGQETQYF
J gene: TRBJ2-7; V gene: TRBV29-1; clone size: .; D gene: .; CDR3 DNA: TGCAGCGTTGTATATACATACGAGCAGTACTTC; CDR3 protein: CSVVYTYEQYF
J gene: TRBJ1-4; V gene: TRBV20-1; clone size: .; D gene: TRBD1; CDR3 DNA: TGCAGTGCCTCGGCCCCAGGGGGCGGGGAAAAACTGTTTTTT; CDR3 protein: CSASAPGGGEKLFF
J gene: TRBJ2-3; V gene: TRBV10-1; clone size: .; D gene: .; CDR3 DNA: TGCGCCAGCAGTGAAGCGAGCGGTAGCACAGATACGCAGTATTTT; CDR3 protein: CASSEASGSTDTQYF
J gene: TRBJ2-5; V gene: TRBV7-9; clone size: .; D gene: .; CDR3 DNA: TGTGCCAGCAGCGTAGGGGTCGGCCAGGGCTTGGGGGAGACCCAGTACTTC; CDR3 protein: CASSVGVGQGLGETQYF
J gene: TRBJ2-3; V gene: TRBV7-8; clone size: few; D gene: TRBD2; CDR3 DNA: TGTGCCAGCAGCGGGAGGACTAGTCGAGATACGCAGTATTTT; CDR3 protein: CASSGRTSRDTQYF
J gene: TRBJ1-1; V gene: TRBV2; clone size: many; D gene: .; CDR3 DNA: TGTGCCAGCAGTGAAGCCGCCGCGGTGAACACTGAAGCTTTCTTT; CDR3 protein: CASSEAAAVNTEAFF
J gene: TRBJ2-1; V gene: TRBV5-6; clone size: many; D gene: TRBD2; CDR3 DNA: TGTGCCAGCAGCGCTGCCGTGCGGGGGGCCATCTCAACGGGGTACAATGAGCAGTTCTTC; CDR3 protein: CASSAAVRGAISTGYNEQFF